This TCR beta chain was sequenced during a study of cytomegalovirus exposure and HLA in healthy donors. Study-wide points: More clonal expansion characterized HLA-associated TCR beta chains than equally common others in a later analysis. Presence/absence analyses took donor sequencing depth as roughly uniform. What was likely a sequencing artifact was a cluster of highly shared sequence variants.

The germline V gene encodes CDR1 LNHDA and CDR2 SQIVND (reference sequence). The CDR3 extends over 15 amino acids. Trimming pared 1 base from V and 7 bases from J, leaving 14 bases between. In regard to this clone: The antigen remains undetermined.

60 Vbeta and 13 Jbeta primers were used in PCR. Original data processing: As a later analysis found, there were 70 million to 100 million unique TCR beta chains, of which some 9.9 million were shared. Method: immunoSEQ multiplex PCR; TCRdb's copy keeps in-frame clones and lacks some. That table gives V, J and clone size, and the DNA gave D and trimming. The data contain 80,000 or so clones, roughly 78% of them singletons. This clonotype originated in a man between 35 and 55 years old in good health and CMV-seronegative. Input material: PBMCs. The V call is TRBV19, the J call TRBJ2-1, with TRBD2 as a possible D gene (6 bases). CDR3 nucleotides: TGTGCCAGTAGTATAGTAAGTACTAGCCCTAATGAGCAGTTCTTC. Translated, it gives CASSIVSTSPNEQFF. Combining the CDR3 with reference TRBV19 and TRBJ2-1 gives the whole variable domain DGGITQSPKYLFRKEGQNVTLSCEQNLNHDAMYWYRQDPGQGLRLIYYSQIVNDFQKGDIAEGYSVSREKKESFPLTVTSAQKNPTAFYLCASSIVSTSPNEQFFGPGTRLTVL.